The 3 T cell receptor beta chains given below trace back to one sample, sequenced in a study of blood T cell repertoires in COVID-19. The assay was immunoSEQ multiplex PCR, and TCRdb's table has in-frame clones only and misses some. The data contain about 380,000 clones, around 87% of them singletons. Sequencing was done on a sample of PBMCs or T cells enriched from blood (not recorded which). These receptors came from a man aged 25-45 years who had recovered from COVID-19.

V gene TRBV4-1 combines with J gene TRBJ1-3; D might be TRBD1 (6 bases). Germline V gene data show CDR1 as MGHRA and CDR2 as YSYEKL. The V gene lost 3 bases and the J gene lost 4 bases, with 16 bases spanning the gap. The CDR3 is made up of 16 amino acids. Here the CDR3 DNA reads TGCGCCAGCAGCCACCCTGGGACAAGGAGGGGAAACACCATATATTTT. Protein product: CASSHPGTRRGNTIYF.

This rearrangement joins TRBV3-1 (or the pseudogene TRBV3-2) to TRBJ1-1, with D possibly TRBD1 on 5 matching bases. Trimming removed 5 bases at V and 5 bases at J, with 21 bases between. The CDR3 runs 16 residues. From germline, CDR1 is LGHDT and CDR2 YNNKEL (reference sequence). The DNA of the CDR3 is TGTGCCAGCAGCGCAAGGTGGGCTCTCGGGGGGACTGAAGCTTTCTTT. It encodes CASSARWALGGTEAFF.

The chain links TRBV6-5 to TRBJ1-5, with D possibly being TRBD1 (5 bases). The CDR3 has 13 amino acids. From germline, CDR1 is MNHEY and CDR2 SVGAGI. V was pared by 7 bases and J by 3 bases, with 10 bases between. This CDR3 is CASMQGLNQPQHF. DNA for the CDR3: TGTGCCAGCATGCAGGGACTCAATCAGCCCCAGCATTTT.